These 15 T cell receptor beta chains were all obtained from the same sample, sequenced in a study of cytomegalovirus exposure and HLA in healthy donors. PCR involved 60 Vbeta and 13 Jbeta primers. TCRdb's copy holds only in-frame clones and misses some; the assay was immunoSEQ multiplex PCR. Of 150,000 or so clones listed, around 78% are singletons. The sequenced sample was PBMCs. The receptors stem from a man aged 35-49 years in good health and CMV-seronegative.

J is TRBJ2-5 and V is TRBV19; 11 nucleotides agree with TRBD2. Germline lookup yields CDR1 LNHDA and CDR2 SQIVND (reference sequence). The CDR3 length is 15 residues. The J segment lost 3 bases and the V segment lost 7 bases, leaving 7 bases of the junction unmatched. The CDR3 reads CASTITSGSEETQYF. The CDR3 DNA follows: TGTGCCAGTACCATAACTAGCGGGAGCGAAGAGACCCAGTACTTC.

In this sample, this clone turned up a few times. The chain is built from TRBV7-9 and TRBJ1-4; a possible D gene is TRBD1 (6 bases). Per germline, CDR1 SEHNR and CDR2 FQNEAQ (reference sequence). CDR3 size: 13 residues. V dropped 8 bases and J dropped 7 bases, with 14 bases sitting between them. CDR3 residues: CASLGQMGEKLFF. CDR3 in DNA: TGTGCCAGCCTCGGACAGATGGGTGAAAAACTGTTTTTT.

V is TRBV21-1 and J is TRBJ1-5; the DNA was not compared with TRBD1, the D call given in the table. TRBV21-1 corresponds to a pseudogene. CDR3 length: 19 residues. The DNA for the CDR3 is TGTGCCAGCAGCAAAGGAGGAGGCAGGGGGTTTGTGGGCAATCAGCCCCAGCATTTT. Its translation is CASSKGGGRGFVGNQPQHF.

V and J are TRBV5-1 and TRBJ2-1; the match to TRBD2 covers 8 bases. V shed 0 bases, J shed 6 bases, and the junction held 5 bases outside the gene matches. The CDR3 is 15 residues long. Germline V gene sequence: CDR1 SGHRS, CDR2 YFSETQ. The CDR3 here is CASSLVILAGNEQFF. Written as DNA, the CDR3 is TGCGCCAGCAGCTTGGTTATCCTAGCGGGCAATGAGCAGTTCTTC.

This clone occurred once. This chain links TRBV5-1 with TRBJ2-5; weak D call: TRBD2 (6 bases). CDR1 is SGHRS, CDR2 YFSETQ, per germline. Trimming left V 2 bases short and J 5 bases short, with 10 bases between. The CDR3 loop spans 13 amino acids. Written as DNA, the CDR3 is TGCGCCAGCAGCTTCGGGAGCGGCGAGACCCAGTACTTC. Protein: CASSFGSGETQYF.

The chain recombines TRBV10-1 with TRBJ2-1, with 9 bases identical to TRBD2. With 2 bases clipped from V and 7 bases from J, the junction kept 12 bases outside the gene matches. This CDR3 comprises 17 residues. Germline CDR1 reads WNHNN; CDR2 reads SYGVQD (reference sequence). CDR3 DNA sequence: TGCGCCAGCAGTGAGAATAATAGCGGGAGTTTGAGGAATGAGCAGTTCTTC. This sequence encodes CASSENNSGSLRNEQFF.

This clone has only a few counts. The chain combines TRBV2 with TRBJ2-3; 10 bases align to TRBD2. The germline gives CDR1 SNHLY, CDR2 FYNNEI. This CDR3 contains 16 residues. With V trimmed by 5 bases and J by 3 bases, 8 bases remained unmatched. CDR3 nucleotide sequence: TGTGCCAGCAGTAGCGGGAGGGCCATAGGAACAGATACGCAGTATTTT. It codes for CASSSGRAIGTDTQYF.

This clone was detected once. The gene calls are TRBV15 and TRBJ2-7, with a weak D call TRBD2 (5 bases). This CDR3 spans 14 amino acids. The V end was cut by 1 base, the J end by 0 bases, with 7 bases between. CDR1 and CDR2 from the germline V gene are LNHNV and YYDKDF (reference sequence). The CDR3 nucleotides are TGTGCCACCAGCAGAGCCGGGAACTCCTACGAGCAGTACTTC. Translating it yields CATSRAGNSYEQYF.

V is TRBV30 and J is TRBJ1-1; TRBD1 matches 10 bases. V gave up 0 bases and J gave up 4 bases; unmatched junction bases: 5. This CDR3 has 15 residues. From germline, CDR1 is GTSNPN and CDR2 SVGIG (reference sequence). The CDR3 region has the DNA TGTGCCTGGAGTGTACCGGGACAGGGGAGCACTGAAGCTTTCTTT. Protein sequence: CAWSVPGQGSTEAFF.

The V gene is TRBV5-6, the J gene TRBJ2-5; D not resolved. The V gene's germline CDR1 is SGHDT and CDR2 YYEEEE. Trimming removed 2 bases from V and 2 bases from J, with 10 bases in between. The CDR3 has 14 residues. The CDR3 region has the DNA TGTGCCAGCAGCTTTGACATACAGCAAGAGACCCAGTACTTC. It encodes CASSFDIQQETQYF.

This chain connects TRBV7-2 to TRBJ2-5; D might be TRBD2 (5 bases). Trimming took 4 bases from V and 7 from J, leaving 16 bases between them. The CDR3 contains 14 residues. The germline CDR1 and CDR2 sequences are SGHTA and FQGNSA. The CDR3 protein is CASSSPLEIGTQYF. CDR3 sequence (DNA): TGTGCCAGCAGCTCACCACTAGAGATTGGGACCCAGTACTTC.

With respect to this clone: One end of the junction is discordant with germline, which a read error may explain. The CDR3 region is CASVPRGANGLTF. The DNA for the CDR3 is TGTGCCAGCGTACCCCGGGGGGCCAACGGCCTGACTTTC. The chain links TRBV6-9 to TRBJ2-6, with D maybe TRBD2 (7 bases). The CDR3 is 13 residues long. Germline loops: CDR1 MNHGY, CDR2 SVAAGI.

The chain employs TRBV7-6 and TRBJ2-7; 8 bases are shared with TRBD2. The length of the CDR3 is 15 residues. Trimming at V came to 1 base and at J to 2 bases, leaving 4 bases not matched to a gene. Germline V gene lookup returns CDR1 SGHVS and CDR2 FNYEAQ. CDR3 in amino acids: CASSLGAGGPYEQYF. CDR3 DNA: TGTGCCAGCAGCTTAGGGGCGGGGGGCCCCTACGAGCAGTACTTC.

The chain uses TRBV11-2 and TRBJ2-2; possibly TRBD2 for D (5 bases). CDR3 size: 17 residues. With 5 bases removed from V and 2 bases from J, the gap between germline ends came to 18 bases. Germline-derived CDR1 and CDR2 are SGHAT and FQNNGV. The CDR3 reads CASSLRSRAGNTGELFF. For the CDR3, the DNA is TGTGCCAGCAGCCTACGCTCGAGGGCGGGTAACACCGGGGAGCTGTTTTTT.

This clone was observed a single time. The rearrangement joins TRBV7-9 to TRBJ1-5, with 7 nucleotides matching TRBD1. This CDR3 spans 13 amino acids. Losses at the gene ends were 2 bases for V and 5 bases for J; bases not matched to a gene: 0. The V gene's germline CDR1 is SEHNR and CDR2 FQNEAQ (reference sequence). Here the CDR3 reads CASSLTGDQPQHF. The CDR3 nucleotides are TGTGCCAGCAGCTTAACAGGGGATCAGCCCCAGCATTTT.